The 26 T cell receptor beta chains reported below all come from one sample, sequenced in a study of blood T cell repertoires in COVID-19. Data came from immunoSEQ multiplex PCR; TCRdb stores just in-frame clones and leaves some out. The sample carries some 160,000 clones, roughly four fifths recorded once. The sample taken for sequencing was peripheral blood. These receptors were obtained from a woman at least 80 years old with COVID-19, enrolled during active disease.

The chain joins TRBV2 to TRBJ1-1, with TRBD1 as a possible D gene (5 bases). CDR3 length: 14 amino acids. With 7 bases removed from V and 0 bases from J, the gap between germline ends came to 12 bases. Germline values: CDR1 SNHLY, CDR2 FYNNEI. The CDR3 reads CASTEQGMNTEAFF. The CDR3 DNA is TGTGCCAGCACCGAGCAGGGCATGAACACTGAAGCTTTCTTT.

The chain combines TRBV3-1 (or the pseudogene TRBV3-2) with TRBJ2-3; 8 bases match TRBD1. The V and J ends lost 1 base and 7 bases, in that order; junction bases with no gene match: 7. This CDR3 has 15 amino acids. Germline loops: CDR1 LGHDT, CDR2 YNNKEL (reference sequence). In DNA, the CDR3 is TGTGCCAGCAGCCAAGGGACAGGGAATGAGAATACGCAGTATTTT. Its protein is CASSQGTGNENTQYF.

V and J are TRBV5-1 and TRBJ2-3, with 14 bases fitting TRBD2. Germline loops: CDR1 SGHRS, CDR2 YFSETQ. The CDR3 sequence is 17 residues long. The V segment lost 2 bases and the J segment 6 bases; nucleotides outside the gene matches: 8. The CDR3 loop is CASSFARLAGGVDTQYF. The DNA of the CDR3 is TGCGCCAGCAGCTTTGCCCGACTAGCGGGAGGGGTGGATACGCAGTATTTT. Full variable domain (rest looked up from reference TRBV5-1 and TRBJ2-3): KAGVTQTPRYLIKTRGQQVTLSCSPISGHRSVSWYQQTPGQGLQFLFEYFSETQRNKGNFPGRFSGRQFSNSRSEMNVSTLELGDSALYLCASSFARLAGGVDTQYFGPGTRLTVL.

The chain recombines TRBV3-1 (or the pseudogene TRBV3-2) with TRBJ2-5; 11 bases are a match to TRBD2. Germline values: CDR1 LGHDT, CDR2 YNNKEL (reference sequence). V lost 5 bases and J lost 7; bases outside the gene matches: 15. This CDR3 contains 17 residues. The CDR3 here is CASSYSASGGSQRTQYF. CDR3 nucleotide sequence: TGTGCCAGCAGCTATTCCGCTAGCGGGGGGTCCCAGAGGACCCAGTACTTC.

The genes are TRBV9 and TRBJ2-5, with D possibly TRBD2 on 6 matching bases. The CDR3 is 12 residues long. The V end lost 4 bases, the J end lost 5 bases, and 9 bases lay between the germline ends. Per germline, CDR1 SGDLS and CDR2 YYNGEE. In DNA form, the CDR3 reads TGTGCCAGCAGCCCGGCGGGGGAGACCCAGTACTTC. It specifies CASSPAGETQYF.

J is TRBJ2-7 and V is TRBV6-5, with 7 positions matching TRBD2. CDR3 size: 14 residues. J gave up 1 base and V 4 bases, and 4 bases lay outside the gene matches. The germline gives CDR1 MNHEY, CDR2 SVGAGI. CDR3 DNA sequence: TGTGCCAGCAGTTCAAGCGGGGCTTCCTACGAGCAGTACTTC. This codes for CASSSSGASYEQYF.

J is TRBJ2-7 and V is TRBV6-5, with 7 bases identical to TRBD1. Germline V gene sequence: CDR1 MNHEY, CDR2 SVGAGI. The trim removed 2 bases at V and 2 bases at J, leaving 9 bases unmatched. This CDR3 is built from 16 residues. The CDR3 nucleotides are TGTGCCAGCAGTTACCTCCGACAGGGCGTGACCTACGAGCAGTACTTC. It is translated as CASSYLRQGVTYEQYF.

This clone was seen only a few times. This chain joins TRBV18 and TRBJ2-6; TRBD2 might be the D (5 bases). Germline lookup yields CDR1 KGHSH and CDR2 LQKENI. Trimming left V 3 bases short and J 1 base short, with 19 bases between. The CDR3 covers 19 residues. The CDR3 reads CASSPFYGGWDSGANVLTF. The CDR3 coding sequence is TGTGCCAGCTCACCGTTCTATGGCGGGTGGGATTCTGGGGCCAACGTCCTGACTTTC.

The genes are TRBV7-3 and TRBJ2-3; 12 bases align to TRBD1. V was pared by 6 bases and J by 4 bases, with 8 bases of the junction left unmatched. The CDR3 is made up of 16 amino acids. The germline CDR1 and CDR2 sequences are SGHTA and FQGTGA. The CDR3 sequence is CASRRGGTGGADTQYF. CDR3 DNA sequence: TGTGCCAGCAGACGAGGCGGGACAGGGGGCGCAGATACGCAGTATTTT.

The rearrangement links TRBV28 to TRBJ1-3; 11 bases align to TRBD1. The CDR3 loop spans 16 amino acids. CDR1 is MDHEN, CDR2 SYDVKM, per germline. V gave up 5 bases and J gave up 4 bases; unmatched junction bases: 7. The CDR3 DNA reads as TGTGCCAGCAGTCCTGGACAGGGGGCTATAGGAAACACCATATATTTT. Translated, it gives CASSPGQGAIGNTIYF.

The rearrangement joins TRBV18 to TRBJ2-5; no clear D. Germline V CDR1 and CDR2: KGHSH, LQKENI. Between the trimmed V and J ends, which lost 4 bases and 3 bases, there was a span of 9 bases. This CDR3 has 13 residues. CDR3 bases: TGTGCCAGCTCACTGGGCCTAAAAGAGACCCAGTACTTC. Amino acids: CASSLGLKETQYF.

This clone was picked up one time. The CDR3 DNA follows: TGTGCCAGCTCACTACTAGCGGGGGCCCATCAAGAGACCCAGTACTTC. Encoded protein: CASSLLAGAHQETQYF. The J gene is TRBJ2-5, the V gene TRBV18, with TRBD2 matching over 11 bases. The CDR3 has 16 amino acids. Germline CDR1 is KGHSH and CDR2 is LQKENI. Trimming took 4 bases from V and 2 from J; bases not matched to a gene: 6.

This clone was seen a single time. The rearrangement links TRBV7-9 to TRBJ2-7; maybe TRBD2 (5 bases). Trimming left V 8 bases short and J 6 bases short, with 11 bases between. Germline V gives CDR1 SEHNR, CDR2 FQNEAQ (reference sequence). The CDR3 consists of 11 residues. CDR3 coding DNA: TGTGCCAGCTGGGGAGTGGGCGAGCAGTACTTC. This gives the protein CASWGVGEQYF.

The chain has TRBV30 and TRBJ1-2; D gene uncertain. This CDR3 comprises 14 residues. The V and J ends lost 2 bases and 4 bases respectively, with 14 bases between them. Germline assignment: CDR1 GTSNPN and CDR2 SVGIG (reference sequence). CDR3 region: CAWSTRGLGYGYTF. CDR3 DNA sequence: TGTGCCTGGAGTACACGGGGTTTGGGCTATGGCTACACCTTC.

The chain carries TRBV10-3 and TRBJ2-2, with D perhaps TRBD2 (5 bases). CDR1 is ENHRY and CDR2 is SYGVKD in the germline V gene. The V gene lost 4 bases and the J gene lost 0 bases, with 9 bases spanning the gap. The CDR3 has 15 residues. CDR3 DNA sequence: TGTGCCATCAGTGGAGCGGTCGCGAACACCGGGGAGCTGTTTTTT. Translation gives CAISGAVANTGELFF.

This clone was seen once. The rearrangement joins TRBV30 to TRBJ2-5, with 10 bases lining up with TRBD1. Germline trimming cut 2 bases from V and 0 bases from J; bases unmatched to any gene: 3. Looked up from germline, CDR1 is GTSNPN and CDR2 is SVGIG (reference sequence). The CDR3 has 15 residues. CDR3 region: CAWSRGQGYQETQYF. In nucleotides, the CDR3 is TGTGCCTGGAGTAGGGGACAGGGGTACCAAGAGACCCAGTACTTC.

V usage is TRBV7-9 and J usage is TRBJ2-7; no definite D call. The CDR3 has 13 amino acids. CDR1 is SEHNR and CDR2 is FQNEAQ in the germline V gene (reference sequence). Trimming stripped 1 base from V and 6 bases from J, with 10 bases between. CDR3 DNA sequence: TGTGCCAGCAGCTTAGGTTTAGAACGCGAGCAGTACTTC. Residues: CASSLGLEREQYF.

In DNA, the CDR3 is TGTGCCAGCAGCGTAGATGAGCGGGGGTCTTGGAACACCATATATTTT. This gives the protein CASSVDERGSWNTIYF. V gene TRBV9 combines with J gene TRBJ1-3; a possible D gene is TRBD1 (5 bases). Per germline, CDR1 SGDLS and CDR2 YYNGEE. The CDR3 contains 16 residues. V lost 0 bases and J 7 bases, leaving 17 bases between the germline ends.

The chain joins TRBV30 to TRBJ1-3; 7 bases are shared with TRBD1. Germline V lookup: CDR1 GTSNPN, CDR2 SVGIG (reference sequence). Germline trimming cut 2 bases from V and 6 bases from J; bases unmatched to any gene: 4. CDR3 length: 13 residues. The CDR3 region has the DNA TGTGCCTGGAGTCTGGACAGGCTAAACACCATATATTTT. It specifies CAWSLDRLNTIYF.

The J gene is TRBJ2-5, the V gene TRBV7-9; perhaps TRBD2 as D (5 bases). Germline V gene lookup returns CDR1 SEHNR and CDR2 FQNEAQ (reference sequence). V shed 1 base and J shed 5 bases, with 17 bases lying between them. CDR3 size: 16 residues. CDR3 sequence (DNA): TGTGCCAGCAGCTTAGAGGGCGGTGGAAGGAGGGAGACCCAGTACTTC. Amino acid sequence: CASSLEGGGRRETQYF.

The chain combines TRBV27 with TRBJ1-1; 9 bases fit TRBD1. V dropped 6 bases and J dropped 7; count of bases not matched to a gene: 12. From germline, CDR1 is MNHEY and CDR2 SMNVEV (reference sequence). The CDR3 is 15 residues long. DNA for the CDR3: TGTGCCAGCAGCCCCCGGGACAGGGACCATGATGAAGCTTTCTTT. As protein: CASSPRDRDHDEAFF.

The chain uses TRBV5-8 and TRBJ2-3; 9 positions match TRBD1. Trimming took 1 base from V and 1 from J; bases not matched to a gene: 4. CDR3 size: 16 residues. Germline lookup yields CDR1 SGHTS and CDR2 YDEGEE. CDR3 coding DNA: TGTGCCAGCAGCTTGAGATGGGACAGGGGCACAGATACGCAGTATTTT. This gives the protein CASSLRWDRGTDTQYF.

The genes are TRBV10-2 and TRBJ1-6, with 7 bases fitting TRBD1. After removal of 7 bases from V and 7 bases from J, the junction contained 4 bases not matched to a gene. CDR3 length: 13 residues. Germline V gene lookup returns CDR1 WSHSY and CDR2 SAAADI. Here the CDR3 reads CASKTGRNSPLHF. The CDR3 DNA reads as TGCGCCAGCAAGACAGGGAGGAATTCACCCCTCCACTTT.

This clone appeared a few times. The chain links TRBV28 to TRBJ1-2; D gene unclear. With 5 bases removed from V and 8 bases from J, the gap between germline ends came to 12 bases. CDR3 size: 12 residues. CDR1 and CDR2 (germline): MDHEN, SYDVKM. Here the CDR3 reads CASSINRGGYTF. CDR3 DNA: TGTGCCAGCAGTATAAACAGAGGGGGCTACACCTTC.

The genes are TRBV11-2 and TRBJ2-7; TRBD1 aligns across 7 bases. Germline V gene lookup returns CDR1 SGHAT and CDR2 FQNNGV. The CDR3 consists of 13 residues. Trimming cost V 5 bases and J 3 bases; bases outside gene matches: 4. Written as DNA, the CDR3 is TGTGCCAGCAGCCTAGGGACAGACTACGAGCAGTACTTC. As protein: CASSLGTDYEQYF.

The chain has TRBV7-3 and TRBJ2-7; 8 bases align to TRBD1. The CDR3 runs to 14 residues. V dropped 2 bases and J dropped 4; count of bases not matched to a gene: 4. Germline CDR1 is SGHTA and CDR2 is FQGTGA. The CDR3 region is CASSLGDRSYEQYF. Here the CDR3 DNA reads TGTGCCAGCAGCTTAGGGGACAGGTCTTACGAGCAGTACTTC.